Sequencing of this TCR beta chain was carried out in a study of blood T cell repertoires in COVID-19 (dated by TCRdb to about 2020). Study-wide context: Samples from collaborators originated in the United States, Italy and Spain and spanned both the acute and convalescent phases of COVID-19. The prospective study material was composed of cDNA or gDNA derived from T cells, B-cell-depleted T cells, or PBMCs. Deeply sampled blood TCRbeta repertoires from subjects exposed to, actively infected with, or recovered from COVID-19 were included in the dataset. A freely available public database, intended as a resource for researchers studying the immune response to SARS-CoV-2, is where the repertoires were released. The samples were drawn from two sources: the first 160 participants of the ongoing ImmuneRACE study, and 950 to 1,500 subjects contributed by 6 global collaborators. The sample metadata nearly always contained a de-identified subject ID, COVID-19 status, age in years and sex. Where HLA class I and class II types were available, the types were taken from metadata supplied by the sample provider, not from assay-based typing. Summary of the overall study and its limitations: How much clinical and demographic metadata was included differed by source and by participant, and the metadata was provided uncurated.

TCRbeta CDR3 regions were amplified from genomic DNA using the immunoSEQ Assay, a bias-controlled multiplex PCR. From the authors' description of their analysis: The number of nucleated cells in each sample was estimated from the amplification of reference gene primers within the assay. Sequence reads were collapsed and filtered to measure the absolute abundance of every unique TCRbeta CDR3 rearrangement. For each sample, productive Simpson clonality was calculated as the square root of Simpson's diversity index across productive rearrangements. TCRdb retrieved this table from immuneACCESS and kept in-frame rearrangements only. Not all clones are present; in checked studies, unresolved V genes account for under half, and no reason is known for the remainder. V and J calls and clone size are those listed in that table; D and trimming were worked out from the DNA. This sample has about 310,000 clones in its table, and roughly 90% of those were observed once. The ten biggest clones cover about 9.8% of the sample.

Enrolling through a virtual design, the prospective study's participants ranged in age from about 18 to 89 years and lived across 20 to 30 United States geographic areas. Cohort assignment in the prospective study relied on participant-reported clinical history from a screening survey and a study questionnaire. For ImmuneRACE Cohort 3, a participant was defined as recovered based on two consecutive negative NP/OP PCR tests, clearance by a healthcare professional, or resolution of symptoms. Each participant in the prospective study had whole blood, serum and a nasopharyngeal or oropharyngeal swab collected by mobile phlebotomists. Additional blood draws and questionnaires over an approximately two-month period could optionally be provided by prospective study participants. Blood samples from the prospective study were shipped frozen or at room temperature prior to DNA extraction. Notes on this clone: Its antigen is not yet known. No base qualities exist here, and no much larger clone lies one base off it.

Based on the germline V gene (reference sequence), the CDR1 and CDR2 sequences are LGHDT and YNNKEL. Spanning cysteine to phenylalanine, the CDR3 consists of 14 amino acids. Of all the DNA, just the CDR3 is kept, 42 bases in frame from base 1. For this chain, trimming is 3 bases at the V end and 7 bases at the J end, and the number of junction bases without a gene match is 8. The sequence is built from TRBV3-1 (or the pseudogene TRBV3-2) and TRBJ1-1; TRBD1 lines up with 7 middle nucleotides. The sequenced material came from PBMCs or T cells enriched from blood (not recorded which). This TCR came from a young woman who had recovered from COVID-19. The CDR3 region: CASSHRTGASEAFF. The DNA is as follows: TGTGCCAGCAGCCATCGTACAGGGGCGAGTGAAGCTTTCTTT.